This TCR beta chain was sequenced during a study of OX40 agonist ivuxolimab in advanced cancers. At the level of the study: Patients achieving partial responses numbered three: one hepatocellular carcinoma case and two cutaneous melanoma cases.

Assay used: immunoSEQ multiplex PCR; TCRdb lists only in-frame clones, some missing. The data show 8,500 to 14,000 clones, with around four fifths seen just once and 16% held by the top ten. As for this clone: Its antigen remains unidentified.

The CDR3 is 15 residues long. Germline V gives CDR1 MNHEY, CDR2 SMNVEV (reference sequence). V gave up 0 bases and J gave up 7 bases; unmatched junction bases: 9. General observations from the study: The CD4+ and CD8+ T cells in the blood had expanded clonally by week 6 at 0.1 to 3.0 mg/kg. Researchers report that CD8+ T cells had, on average, more expanded clones than CD4+.

The rearrangement uses TRBV27 and TRBJ2-7; 7 positions match TRBD1. The receptor comes from an adult with an advanced solid tumor such as melanoma, head and neck, liver or kidney cancer. The material was CD4+ or CD8+ T cells sorted from blood, obtained in a trial of the OX40 agonist ivuxolimab. Here the CDR3 DNA reads TGTGCCAGCAGTTTATCAGTACAGGGGAAGGGAGAGCAGTACTTC. Protein product: CASSLSVQGKGEQYF.